These 3 T cell receptor beta chains came from one sample sequenced in a study of blood T cell repertoires in COVID-19. Assay: immunoSEQ multiplex PCR; the TCRdb copy retains only in-frame clones and omits some. The table shows fewer than 350,000 clones, with around 85% occurring only once. The material sequenced was peripheral blood. Receptors originate from a human donor in a cohort sampled during active COVID-19.

This clone appeared once. The chain is built from TRBV9 and TRBJ1-2, with a possible D match to TRBD1 (5 bases). The CDR3 length is 14 residues. Trimming shortened V by 2 bases and J by 3 bases, and 11 bases separated the two germline ends. Germline V gene sequence: CDR1 SGDLS, CDR2 YYNGEE. For the CDR3, the DNA is TGTGCCAGCAGCGTGACAGTTCAAGACTATGGCTACACCTTC. It encodes CASSVTVQDYGYTF. Drawing the rest from reference TRBV9 and TRBJ1-2, the complete variable domain is DSGVTQTPKHLITATGQRVTLRCSPRSGDLSVYWYQQSLDQGLQFLIQYYNGEERAKGNILERFSAQQFPDLHSELNLSSLELGDSALYFCASSVTVQDYGYTFGSGTRLTVV.

The chain carries TRBV2 and TRBJ1-1; TRBD1 matches 8 bases. Germline assignment: CDR1 SNHLY and CDR2 FYNNEI. This CDR3 region has 16 residues. V shed 0 bases, J shed 6 bases, and the junction held 9 bases outside the gene matches. CDR3 amino acids: CASSEAYYRGGSEAFF. CDR3 DNA sequence: TGTGCCAGCAGTGAAGCGTACTACAGGGGGGGATCTGAAGCTTTCTTT.

V and J are TRBV5-4 and TRBJ1-1; D gene uncertain. From germline, CDR1 is SGHNT and CDR2 YYREEE (reference sequence). With 0 bases removed from V and 0 bases from J, the gap between germline ends came to 9 bases. This CDR3 is built from 15 residues. The chain's CDR3 is CASSLGHSLNTEAFF. The CDR3 DNA is TGTGCCAGCAGCTTGGGGCACAGTCTGAACACTGAAGCTTTCTTT.